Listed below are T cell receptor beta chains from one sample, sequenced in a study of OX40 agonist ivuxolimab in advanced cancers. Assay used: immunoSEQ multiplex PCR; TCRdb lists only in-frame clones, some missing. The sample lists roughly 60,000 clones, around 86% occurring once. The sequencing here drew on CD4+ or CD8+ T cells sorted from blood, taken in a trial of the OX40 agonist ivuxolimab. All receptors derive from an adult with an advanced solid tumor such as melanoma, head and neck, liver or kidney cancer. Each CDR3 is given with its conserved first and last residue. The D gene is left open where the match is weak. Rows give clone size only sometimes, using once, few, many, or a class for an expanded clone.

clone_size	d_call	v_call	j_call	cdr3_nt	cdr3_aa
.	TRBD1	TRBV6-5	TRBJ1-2	TGTGCCAGCAGTCTACAGGGGGCAGAAGGCCTGAGCTACACCTTC	CASSLQGAEGLSYTF
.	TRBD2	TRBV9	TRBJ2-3	TGTGCCAGCAGCGTAGGGGCCCTTAGCGGGGTCACAGATACGCAGTATTTT	CASSVGALSGVTDTQYF
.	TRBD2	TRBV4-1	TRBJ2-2	TGCGCCAGCAGCCACCCGGGACTAGCGGGGGGGACTAACACCGGGGAGCTGTTTTTT	CASSHPGLAGGTNTGELFF
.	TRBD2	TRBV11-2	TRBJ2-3	TGTGCCAGCAGCTTTTTAACCGGGACTAGCGGGGGGGATACGCAGTATTTT	CASSFLTGTSGGDTQYF
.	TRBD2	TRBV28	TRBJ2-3	TGTGCCAGCTACCCTTTCCGACCGGGGCGCGGGGGAGATACGCAGTATTTT	CASYPFRPGRGGDTQYF
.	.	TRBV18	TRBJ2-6	TGTGCCAGCTCACCACGTGAAGGTGGGGCCAACGTCCTGACTTTC	CASSPREGGANVLTF
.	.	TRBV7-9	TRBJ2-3	TGTGCCAGCAGCTTAACGGGGGTCTTAGATACGCAGTATTTT	CASSLTGVLDTQYF
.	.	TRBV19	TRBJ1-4	TGTGCCAGTAGTCAAACAAGGGTGGAAAAACTGTTTTTT	CASSQTRVEKLFF
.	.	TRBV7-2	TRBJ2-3	TGTGCCAGCAGCCGTAGCGCGGATACGCAGTATTTT	CASSRSADTQYF
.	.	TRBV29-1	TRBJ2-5	TGCAGCGTTGAAGATCGCTCTCCCCGAGAGACCCAGTACTTC	CSVEDRSPRETQYF
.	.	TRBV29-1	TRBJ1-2	TGCAGCGTAGCTAGGACAAACTATGGCTACACCTTC	CSVARTNYGYTF
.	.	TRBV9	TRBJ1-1	TGTGCCAGCAGCGTAGAGCCAGGGAACACTGAAGCTTTCTTT	CASSVEPGNTEAFF
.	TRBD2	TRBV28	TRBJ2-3	TGTGCCAGCAGTTTATTGCAAGCGGGGGGGCCACAAGATACGCAGTATTTT	CASSLLQAGGPQDTQYF
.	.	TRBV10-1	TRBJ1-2	TGCGCCAGCACAGATTCAAGGACCCAAAGTCGAGGCTACACCTTC	CASTDSRTQSRGYTF
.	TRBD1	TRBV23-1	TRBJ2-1	TGCGCCAGCAGTCAATTAGAGGTGGGGACAGGGAGTAATGAGCAGTTCTTC	CASSQLEVGTGSNEQFF
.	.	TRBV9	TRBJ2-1	TGTGCCAGCAGCGTAGAGGCTCCACCCTACAATGAGCAGTTCTTC	CASSVEAPPYNEQFF
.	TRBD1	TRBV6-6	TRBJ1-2	TGTGCCAGCAGCGGGACAGGGGACTATGGCTACACCTTC	CASSGTGDYGYTF
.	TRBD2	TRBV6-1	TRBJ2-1	TGTGCCAGCACCTTAGCGGGGAATGAGCAGTTCTTC	CASTLAGNEQFF
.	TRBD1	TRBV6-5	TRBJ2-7	TGTGCCAGCAGTTACTCGCAGGGGGCCTACGAGCAGTACTTC	CASSYSQGAYEQYF
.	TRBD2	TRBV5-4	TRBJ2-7	TGTGCCAGCAGCTTCGCGGGGGGTACCCCCGGCGAGCAGTACTTC	CASSFAGGTPGEQYF
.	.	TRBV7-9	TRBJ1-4	TGTGCCAGCAGCAGTCTACGGACACTTGCAACTAATGAAAAACTGTTTTTT	CASSSLRTLATNEKLFF
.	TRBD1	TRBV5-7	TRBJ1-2	TGTGCCAGCAGCCTAATCCCGGGACAGTCTGGCTACACCTTC	CASSLIPGQSGYTF
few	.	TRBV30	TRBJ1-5	TGTGCCTGGAACCCGGGGGATAGCAATCAGCCCCAGCATTTT	CAWNPGDSNQPQHF
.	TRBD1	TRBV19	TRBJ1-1	TGTGCCAGTAGCCCAAGACAGGGGGGGTATATGAACACTGAAGCTTTCTTT	CASSPRQGGYMNTEAFF
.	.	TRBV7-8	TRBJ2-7	TGTGCCAGCAGCTCCCCCGGTCCGAAACCCTACGAGCAGTACTTC	CASSSPGPKPYEQYF
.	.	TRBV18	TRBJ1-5	TGTGCCAGCTCACCCAACGCGGATAGCAATCAGCCCCAGCATTTT	CASSPNADSNQPQHF
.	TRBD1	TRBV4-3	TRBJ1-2	TGCGCCAGCAGCCAAATGACAGGGTTGATGGGCTACACCTTC	CASSQMTGLMGYTF
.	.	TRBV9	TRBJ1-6	TGTGCCAGCAGCGTAAATATTAATTCACCCCTCCACTTT	CASSVNINSPLHF
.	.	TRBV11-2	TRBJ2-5	TGTGCCAGCAGCCCCCAGGTTGGAGGTGAGACCCAGTACTTC	CASSPQVGGETQYF
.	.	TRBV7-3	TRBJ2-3	TGTGCCAGCAGCCCAAATGGTCCTACCCGATCAGATACGCAGTATTTT	CASSPNGPTRSDTQYF
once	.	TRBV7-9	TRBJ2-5	TGTGCCAGCAGCCCGACCTGGGGAGAGACCCAGTACTTC	CASSPTWGETQYF
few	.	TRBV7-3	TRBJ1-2	TGTGCCAGCAGCACCGGACAGTATGGCTACACCTTC	CASSTGQYGYTF
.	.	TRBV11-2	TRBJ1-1	TGTGCCAGCAAATTAGGAGGGCGGACCCCAGGTGAAGCTTTCTTT	CASKLGGRTPGEAFF
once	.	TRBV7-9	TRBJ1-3	TGTGCCAGCAGCCTCAACCAAGCTGGAAACACCATATATTTT	CASSLNQAGNTIYF
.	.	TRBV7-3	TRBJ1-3	TGTGCCAGCAGCTTAAATGGCCGAGCGGGAAACACCATATATTTT	CASSLNGRAGNTIYF
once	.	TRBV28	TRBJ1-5	TGTGCCAGCAGTCTCAGAGGGGAGCATCAGCCCCAGCATTTT	CASSLRGEHQPQHF
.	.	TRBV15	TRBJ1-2	TGTGCCACCAGCAGAGTTGGGGGTATAGGCTACACCTTC	CATSRVGGIGYTF
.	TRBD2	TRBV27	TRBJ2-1	TGTGCCAGCAGTTTAGAGGCTAGCGGGATAACTTTGGGTGAGCAGTTCTTC	CASSLEASGITLGEQFF
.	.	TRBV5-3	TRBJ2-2	TGTGCCAGAAGCTTGGGCGGGGAAACCGGGGAGCTGTTTTTT	CARSLGGETGELFF
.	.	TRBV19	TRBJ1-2	TGTGCCAGTAGTATTAATAGTCGTAATAGCTTCTATGGCTACACCTTC	CASSINSRNSFYGYTF
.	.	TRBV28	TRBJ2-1	TGTGCCAGCATTACGACCGAGGGACTTACTGCCTACAATGAGCAGTTCTTC	CASITTEGLTAYNEQFF
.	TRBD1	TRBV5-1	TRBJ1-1	TGCGCCAGCAGCCCTAGGACTCAGGGGGGGAACACTGAAGCTTTCTTT	CASSPRTQGGNTEAFF
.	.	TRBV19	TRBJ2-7	TGTGCCAGTAGTATGAAGGTTCAGAGAAACGAGCAGTACTTC	CASSMKVQRNEQYF
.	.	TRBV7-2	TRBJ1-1	TGTGCCAGCAGCTTCAAGTCTGGGGGGAACACTGAAGCTTTCTTT	CASSFKSGGNTEAFF
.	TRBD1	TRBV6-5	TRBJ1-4	TGTGCCAGCAGTTACTCGACAGGGGTCACTAATGAAAAACTGTTTTTT	CASSYSTGVTNEKLFF
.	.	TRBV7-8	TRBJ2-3	TGTGCCAGCAGCCCTACCGGGGTTCAAGATACGCAGTATTTT	CASSPTGVQDTQYF
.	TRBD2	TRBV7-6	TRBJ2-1	TGTGCCAGCAGCTTAGTACCTAGCGGGGTAGATGAGCAGTTCTTC	CASSLVPSGVDEQFF
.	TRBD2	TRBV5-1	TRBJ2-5	TGCGCCAGCAGAAAACAGACTAGCGCCGAGACCCAGTACTTC	CASRKQTSAETQYF
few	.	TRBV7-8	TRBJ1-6	TGTGCCACCCAGAGCGACTCACCCCTCCACTTT	CATQSDSPLHF
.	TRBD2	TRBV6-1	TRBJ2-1	TGTGCCAGCAGTGAAGCGCGAGCGGGGGGGCAGCGAGGTGAGCAGTTCTTC	CASSEARAGGQRGEQFF